A single TCR beta chain is shown here with its context. In this sample, this clonotype turned up a few times. The antigen it binds to is not known. No base qualities exist here, and no much larger clone lies one base off it. The receptor library was made with 5' RACE. TCRdb shows the sequencer as Illumina HiSeq 2500. The second PCR ran for roughly 7 to 12 cycles and used a J-beta primer mix along with a sample-barcoded 5' primer. A unique molecular identifier was introduced onto each TCR beta cDNA molecule by a template-switch 5' adaptor carrying 12 random nucleotides. At least 2.5 million CDR3-containing paired-end reads were obtained from each sample. First-strand cDNA was synthesized from all RNA with the Mint cDNA synthesis kit, primed by a TRBC-specific oligonucleotide. Following uracil-DNA glycosylase treatment, a first 18-cycle PCR with universal primers M1SS and BC2_uni_R was performed on all cDNA. The authors processed their data as follows. For normalization, 1 million high-quality reads were randomly selected from each sample, with every read carrying a distinct molecular identifier. Instead of being binned into consensus sequences, reads with shared molecular identifiers were discarded. MiTCR, run with a Q25 quality threshold and the strictest error-elimination algorithm, handled CDR3 identification, clonotype clustering and error correction. A nonparametric unseen species model with Euler transformation was used to estimate lower-bound total TCR beta diversity. TCRdb itself trimmed the public reads at Q25 with fastp, ran MiXCR and retained productive beta chains. When rows share a CDR3 protein, they turn into one entry using the most common DNA and genes. TCRdb, rather than the study authors, made the V and J calls. The sample includes 1.5 million to 2 million distinct CDR3 sequences, with 49% observed a single time. The top ten clones comprise roughly 2.1% of the sample.

Systemically healthy Caucasian individuals from Russia, 39 in total and aged about 6 to 95 years, were included as donors. Around 9.7 milliliters of peripheral blood were collected from each donor into EDTA-treated Vacutainer tubes. Ficoll-Paque density-gradient centrifugation was used to isolate PBMCs, with at least 7 million per sample. Total RNA, at least 6 micrograms per sample, was extracted from PBMCs with Trizol reagent. Naive CD45RAhigh/CD27high T cell percentages were measured by flow cytometry on a PBMC aliquot from every donor. The CDR3 runs 14 residues from the cysteine to the phenylalanine. The DNA shown is the 42-base CDR3, in frame from base 1. From the germline V gene, CDR1 is LGHNA and CDR2 is YNFKEQ. The junction shows trimming of 0 bases on V and 6 bases on J, plus 8 bases between the germline ends. This record comes from a study of blood T cells in healthy people across ages (dated by TCRdb to between 2014 and 2016). Some background on the complete study: In model experiments, roughly one uniquely barcoded TCR beta cDNA molecule per two T cells was captured by template switching. Four age groups were formed from the donors: young (average approximately 17 years), middle-aged (more than 35), aged (more than 55) and long-lived (82). Using the same blood draw, the study looked at two additional independent replicas of 1 million unique cDNA reads for two donors, one aged 18 to 30 and the other aged 80 or older. The study measured age-related changes in TCR beta repertoire diversity using deep sequencing normalized with unique cDNA molecular identifiers. Donors of different ages were randomly distributed across sequencing lanes to avoid experimental bias. General study outcomes and caveats: Estimates of total diversity based on one million sequenced T cells were regarded as lower bounds and as underestimates. As age increased, observed TCR beta diversity per million T cells dropped in a roughly linear way, and a significant reduction was already evident by age approximately 40. Compared with the aged group, more naive CD4+ T cells, fewer expanded clones and increased TCR diversity were shown by the long-lived group, suggesting age selection. Because profiling used bulk unsorted PBMCs, naive and antigen-experienced compartments could not be compared conclusively. Observed TCR beta diversity correlated strongly with the percentage of naive T cells measured by flow cytometry. The CMV infection status of donors was not known, potentially confounding age-related changes in expanded clonotypes.

Material: blood. The sequence was collected from a middle-aged woman in good health. The sequence is built from TRBV4-2 and TRBJ2-2; no D gene can be assigned with confidence. The CDR3 in this case is CASSQDLVAGELFF. The nucleotides are TGTGCCAGCAGCCAAGATCTTGTAGCCGGGGAGCTGTTTTTT.